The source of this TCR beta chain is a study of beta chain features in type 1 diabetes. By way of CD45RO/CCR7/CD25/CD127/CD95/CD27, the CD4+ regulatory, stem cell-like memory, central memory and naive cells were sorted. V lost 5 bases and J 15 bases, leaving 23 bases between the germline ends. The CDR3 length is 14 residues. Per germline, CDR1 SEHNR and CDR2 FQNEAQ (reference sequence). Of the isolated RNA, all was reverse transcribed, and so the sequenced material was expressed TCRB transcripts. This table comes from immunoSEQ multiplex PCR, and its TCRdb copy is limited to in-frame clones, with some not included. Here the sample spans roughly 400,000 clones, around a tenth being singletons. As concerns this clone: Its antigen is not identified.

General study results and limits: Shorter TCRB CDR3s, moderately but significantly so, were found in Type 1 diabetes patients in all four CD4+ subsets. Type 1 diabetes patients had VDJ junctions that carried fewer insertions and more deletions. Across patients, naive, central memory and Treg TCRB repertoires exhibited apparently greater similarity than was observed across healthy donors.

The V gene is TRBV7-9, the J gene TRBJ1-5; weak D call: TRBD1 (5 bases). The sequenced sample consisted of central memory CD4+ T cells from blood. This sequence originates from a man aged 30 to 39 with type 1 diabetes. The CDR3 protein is CASSLSSSRGTRHF. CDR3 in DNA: TGTGCCAGCAGCCTCAGCTCTTCGAGGGGTACAAGGCATTTT. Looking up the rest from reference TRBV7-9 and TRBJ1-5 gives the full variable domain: DTGVSQNPRHKITKRGQNVTFRCDPISEHNRLYWYRQTLGQGPEFLTYFQNEAQLEKSRLLSDRFSAERPKGSFSTLEIQRTEQGDSAMYLCASSLSSSRGTRHFGDGTRLSIL.